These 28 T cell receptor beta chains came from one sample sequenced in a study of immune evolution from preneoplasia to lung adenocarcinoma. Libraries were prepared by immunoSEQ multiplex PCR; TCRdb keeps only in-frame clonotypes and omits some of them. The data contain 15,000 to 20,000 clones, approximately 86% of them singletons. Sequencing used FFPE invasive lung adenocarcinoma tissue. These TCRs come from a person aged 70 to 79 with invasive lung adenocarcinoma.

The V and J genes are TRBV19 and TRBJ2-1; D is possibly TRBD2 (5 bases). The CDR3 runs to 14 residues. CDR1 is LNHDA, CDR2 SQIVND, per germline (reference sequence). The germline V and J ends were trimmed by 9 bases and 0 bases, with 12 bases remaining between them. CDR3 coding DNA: TGTGCCAGCTCTTGGGCGGGCTCCTACAATGAGCAGTTCTTC. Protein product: CASSWAGSYNEQFF.

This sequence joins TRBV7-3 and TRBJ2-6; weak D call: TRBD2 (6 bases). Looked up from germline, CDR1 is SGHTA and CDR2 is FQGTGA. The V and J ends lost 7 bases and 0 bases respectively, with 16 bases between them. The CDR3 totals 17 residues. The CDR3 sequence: CASNSPARDSGANVLTF. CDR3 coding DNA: TGTGCCAGCAACAGCCCCGCGCGGGACTCTGGGGCCAACGTCCTGACTTTC.

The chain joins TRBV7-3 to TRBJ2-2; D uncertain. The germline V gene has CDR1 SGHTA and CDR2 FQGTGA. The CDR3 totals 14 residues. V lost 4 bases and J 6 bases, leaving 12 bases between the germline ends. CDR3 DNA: TGTGCCAGCAGCTATTCCGCCGACGCCGGGGAGCTGTTTTTT. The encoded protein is CASSYSADAGELFF.

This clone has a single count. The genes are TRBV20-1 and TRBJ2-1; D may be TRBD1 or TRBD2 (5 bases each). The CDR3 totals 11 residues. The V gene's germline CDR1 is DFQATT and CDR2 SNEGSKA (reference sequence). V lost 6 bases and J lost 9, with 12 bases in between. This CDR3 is CSAAGTVEQFF. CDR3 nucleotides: TGCAGTGCGGCCGGGACGGTTGAGCAGTTCTTC.

The CDR3 is CASSPSNGRKETQYF. DNA of the CDR3: TGTGCCAGCAGTCCTTCAAACGGGAGGAAAGAGACCCAGTACTTC. The chain joins TRBV28 to TRBJ2-5, with 7 bases identical to TRBD2. In germline, CDR1 is MDHEN, CDR2 SYDVKM. V shed 5 bases, J shed 3 bases, and the junction held 9 bases outside the gene matches. This CDR3 region has 15 residues.

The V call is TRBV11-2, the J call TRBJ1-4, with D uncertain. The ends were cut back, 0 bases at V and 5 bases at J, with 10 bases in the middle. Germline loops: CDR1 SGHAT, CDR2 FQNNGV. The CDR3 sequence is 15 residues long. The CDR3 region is CASSLDGRENEKLFF. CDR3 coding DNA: TGTGCCAGCAGCTTAGATGGGAGGGAAAATGAAAAACTGTTTTTT.

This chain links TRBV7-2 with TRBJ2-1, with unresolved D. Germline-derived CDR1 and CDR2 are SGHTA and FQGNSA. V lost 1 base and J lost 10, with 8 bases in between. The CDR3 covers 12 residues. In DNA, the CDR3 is TGTGCCAGCAGCTTAGTTCTGCGCGAGCAGTTCTTC. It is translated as CASSLVLREQFF. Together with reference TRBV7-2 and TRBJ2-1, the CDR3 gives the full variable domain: GAGVSQSPSNKVTEKGKDVELRCDPISGHTALYWYRQSLGQGLEFLIYFQGNSAPDKSGLPSDRFSAERTGGSVSTLTIQRTQQEDSAVYLCASSLVLREQFFGPGTRLTVL.

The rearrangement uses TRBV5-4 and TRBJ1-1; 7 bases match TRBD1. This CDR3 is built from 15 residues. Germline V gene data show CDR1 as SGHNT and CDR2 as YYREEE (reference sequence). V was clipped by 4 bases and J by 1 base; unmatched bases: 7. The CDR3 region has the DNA TGTGCCAGCAGCCCGACAGGGACTAGGAACACTGAAGCTTTCTTT. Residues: CASSPTGTRNTEAFF.

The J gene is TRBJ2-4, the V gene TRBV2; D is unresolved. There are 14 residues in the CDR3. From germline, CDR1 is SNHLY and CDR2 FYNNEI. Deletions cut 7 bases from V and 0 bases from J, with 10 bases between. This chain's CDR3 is CASMASLAKNIQYF. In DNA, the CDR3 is TGTGCCAGCATGGCAAGTCTAGCCAAAAACATTCAGTACTTC.

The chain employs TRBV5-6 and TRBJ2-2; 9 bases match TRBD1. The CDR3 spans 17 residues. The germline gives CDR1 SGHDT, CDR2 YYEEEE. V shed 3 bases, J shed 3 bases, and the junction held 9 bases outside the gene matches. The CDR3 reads CASSSVLGQGHTGELFF. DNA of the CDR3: TGTGCCAGCAGCTCCGTTCTGGGACAGGGTCACACCGGGGAGCTGTTTTTT.

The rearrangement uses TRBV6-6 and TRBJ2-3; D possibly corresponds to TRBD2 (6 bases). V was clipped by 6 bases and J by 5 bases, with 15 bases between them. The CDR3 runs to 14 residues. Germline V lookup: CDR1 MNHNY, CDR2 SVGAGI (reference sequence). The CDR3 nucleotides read TGTGCCAGCAGCCGGGACTTGGGCGGAGATACGCAGTATTTT. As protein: CASSRDLGGDTQYF.

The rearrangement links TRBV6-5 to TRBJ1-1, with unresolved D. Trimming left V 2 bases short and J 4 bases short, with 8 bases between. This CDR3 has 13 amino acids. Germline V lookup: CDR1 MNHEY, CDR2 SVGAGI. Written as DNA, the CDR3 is TGTGCCAGCAGTTACGGGATGGGCACTGAAGCTTTCTTT. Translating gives CASSYGMGTEAFF.

The DNA for the CDR3 is TGCGCCAGCAGCTTGTCTTCGACATCGGGAGGGGATACGCAGTATTTT. It yields the protein CASSLSSTSGGDTQYF. V and J are TRBV5-1 and TRBJ2-3; 8 nucleotides match TRBD2. Per germline, CDR1 SGHRS and CDR2 YFSETQ. The CDR3 totals 16 residues. Trimming removed 1 base from V and 6 bases from J; junction bases left unmatched: 10.

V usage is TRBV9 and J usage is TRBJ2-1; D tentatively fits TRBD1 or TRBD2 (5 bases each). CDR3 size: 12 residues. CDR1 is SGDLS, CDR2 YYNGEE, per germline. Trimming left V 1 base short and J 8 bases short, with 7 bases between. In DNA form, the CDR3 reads TGTGCCAGCAGCGTAAGAGGGGATGAGCAGTTCTTC. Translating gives CASSVRGDEQFF.

The CDR3 sequence is CSVRAPNTEAFF. In DNA form, the CDR3 reads TGCAGCGTCAGGGCACCGAACACTGAAGCTTTCTTT. The chain combines TRBV29-1 with TRBJ1-1; maybe TRBD1 (5 bases). The V end lost 6 bases, the J end lost 1 base, and 9 bases lay between the germline ends. Germline CDR1 and CDR2: SQVTM and ANQGSEA. The CDR3 has 12 amino acids.

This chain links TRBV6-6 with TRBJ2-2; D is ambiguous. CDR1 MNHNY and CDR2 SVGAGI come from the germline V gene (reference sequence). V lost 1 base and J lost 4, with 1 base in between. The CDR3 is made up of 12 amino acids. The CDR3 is CASSYFTGELFF. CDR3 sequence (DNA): TGTGCCAGCAGTTACTTCACCGGGGAGCTGTTTTTT.

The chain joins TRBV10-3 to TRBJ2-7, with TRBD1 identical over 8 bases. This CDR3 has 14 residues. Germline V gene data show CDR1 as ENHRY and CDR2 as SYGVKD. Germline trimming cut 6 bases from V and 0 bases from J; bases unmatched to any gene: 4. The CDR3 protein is CAISRTGSSYEQYF. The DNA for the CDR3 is TGTGCCATCAGCAGGACAGGGAGCTCCTACGAGCAGTACTTC.

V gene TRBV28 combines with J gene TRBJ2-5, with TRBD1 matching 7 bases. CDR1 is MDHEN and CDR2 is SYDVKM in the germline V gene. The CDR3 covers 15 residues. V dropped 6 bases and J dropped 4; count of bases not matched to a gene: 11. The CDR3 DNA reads TGTGCCAGCAGCCCGAGACAGGGCGGTGCAGAGACCCAGTACTTC. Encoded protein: CASSPRQGGAETQYF.

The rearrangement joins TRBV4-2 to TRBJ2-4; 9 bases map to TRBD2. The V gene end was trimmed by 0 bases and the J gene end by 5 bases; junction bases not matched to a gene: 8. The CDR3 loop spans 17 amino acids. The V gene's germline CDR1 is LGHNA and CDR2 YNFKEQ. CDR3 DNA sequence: TGTGCCAGCAGCCAAGACCCGGCGGGGGGGAGGGAAAACATTCAGTACTTC. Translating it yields CASSQDPAGGRENIQYF.

The CDR3 region is CASSYTGNNQPQHF. CDR3 sequence (DNA): TGTGCCAGCAGCTATACAGGAAACAATCAGCCCCAGCATTTT. This chain links TRBV28 with TRBJ1-5; possible D gene TRBD1, 5 bases. The germline V and J ends were trimmed by 6 bases and 3 bases, with 12 bases remaining between them. The CDR3 length is 14 residues. Germline-derived CDR1 and CDR2 are MDHEN and SYDVKM.

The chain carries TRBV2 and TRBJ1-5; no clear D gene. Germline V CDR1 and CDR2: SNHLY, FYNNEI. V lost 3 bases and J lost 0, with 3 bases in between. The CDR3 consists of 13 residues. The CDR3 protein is CASSEYSNQPQHF. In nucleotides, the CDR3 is TGTGCCAGCAGTGAGTATAGCAATCAGCCCCAGCATTTT.

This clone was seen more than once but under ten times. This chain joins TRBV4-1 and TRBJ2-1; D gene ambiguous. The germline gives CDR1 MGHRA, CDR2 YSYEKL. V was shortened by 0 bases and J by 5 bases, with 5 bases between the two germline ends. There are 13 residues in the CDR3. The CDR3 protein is CASSQDQDNEQFF. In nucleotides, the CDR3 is TGCGCCAGCAGCCAAGATCAGGACAATGAGCAGTTCTTC.

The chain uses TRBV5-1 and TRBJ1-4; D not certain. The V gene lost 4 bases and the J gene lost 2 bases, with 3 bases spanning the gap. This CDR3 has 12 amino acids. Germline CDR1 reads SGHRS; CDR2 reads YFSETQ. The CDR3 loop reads CASSLTNEKLFF. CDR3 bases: TGCGCCAGCAGCCTCACTAATGAAAAACTGTTTTTT.

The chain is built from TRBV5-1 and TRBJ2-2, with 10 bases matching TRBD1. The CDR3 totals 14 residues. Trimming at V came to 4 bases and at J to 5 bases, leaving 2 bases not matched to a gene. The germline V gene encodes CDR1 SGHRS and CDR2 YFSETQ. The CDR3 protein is CASSRTGGTGELFF. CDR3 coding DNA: TGCGCCAGCAGCAGGACAGGGGGAACCGGGGAGCTGTTTTTT.

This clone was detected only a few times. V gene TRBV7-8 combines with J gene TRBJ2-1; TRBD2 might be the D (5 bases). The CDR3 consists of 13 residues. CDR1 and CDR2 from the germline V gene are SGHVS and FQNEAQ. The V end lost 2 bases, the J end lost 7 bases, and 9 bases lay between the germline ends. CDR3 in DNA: TGTGCCAGCAGCTTAATTCGAGGGAATGAGCAGTTCTTC. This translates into CASSLIRGNEQFF.

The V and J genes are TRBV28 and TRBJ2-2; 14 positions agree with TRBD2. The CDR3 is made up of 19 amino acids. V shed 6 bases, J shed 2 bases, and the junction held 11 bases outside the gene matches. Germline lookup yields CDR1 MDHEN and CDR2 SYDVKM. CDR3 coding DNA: TGTGCCAGCAGCCTGCCGACTAGCGGGAGGGCCCGTAACACCGGGGAGCTGTTTTTT. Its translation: CASSLPTSGRARNTGELFF.

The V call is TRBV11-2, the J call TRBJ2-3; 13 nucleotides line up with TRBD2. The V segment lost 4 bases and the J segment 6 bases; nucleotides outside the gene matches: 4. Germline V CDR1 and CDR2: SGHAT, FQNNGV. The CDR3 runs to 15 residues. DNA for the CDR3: TGTGCCAGCAGCTCGGGACTAGCGGGGTTGGATACGCAGTATTTT. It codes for CASSSGLAGLDTQYF.

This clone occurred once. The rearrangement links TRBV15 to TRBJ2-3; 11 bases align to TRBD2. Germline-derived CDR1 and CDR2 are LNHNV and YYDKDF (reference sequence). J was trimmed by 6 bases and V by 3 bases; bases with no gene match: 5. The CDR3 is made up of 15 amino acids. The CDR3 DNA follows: TGTGCCACCAGCAGGCTAGCGGGAGGAAGGGATACGCAGTATTTT. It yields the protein CATSRLAGGRDTQYF.